Following are 19 T cell receptor beta chains from one sample sequenced in a study of T cell responses to AZD1222 COVID-19 vaccine. TCRdb's table, derived via immunoSEQ multiplex PCR, lists solely in-frame clones and lacks some. Found here are about 130,000 clones, approximately 86% of them singletons; the top ten hold less than 15%. The sample consisted of peripheral blood, taken on day 0 of AZD1222 vaccination. The receptor set was obtained from an adult in good health.

The chain recombines TRBV2 with TRBJ2-2, with 8 bases identical to TRBD2. Germline CDR1 reads SNHLY; CDR2 reads FYNNEI. The CDR3 totals 14 residues. J lost 3 bases, V lost 6 bases, and 3 bases had no gene match. The CDR3 sequence: CASSAGGHTGELFF. DNA of the CDR3: TGTGCCAGCAGCGCGGGAGGTCACACCGGGGAGCTGTTTTTT.

The chain is built from TRBV7-2 and TRBJ1-2; D remains unclear. In germline, CDR1 is SGHTA, CDR2 FQGNSA. The germline V and J ends were trimmed by 0 bases and 8 bases, with 10 bases remaining between them. The CDR3 runs to 13 residues. The CDR3 here is CASSLAPPAGYTF. DNA for the CDR3: TGTGCCAGCAGCTTAGCCCCCCCGGCAGGCTACACCTTC. Filled out from reference TRBV7-2 and TRBJ1-2, the complete variable domain reads GAGVSQSPSNKVTEKGKDVELRCDPISGHTALYWYRQSLGQGLEFLIYFQGNSAPDKSGLPSDRFSAERTGGSVSTLTIQRTQQEDSAVYLCASSLAPPAGYTFGSGTRLTVV.

The chain has TRBV5-8 and TRBJ1-2; D not resolved. V lost 5 bases and J 3 bases, leaving 11 bases between the germline ends. The CDR3 consists of 13 residues. The germline gives CDR1 SGHTS, CDR2 YDEGEE. The CDR3 sequence is CASRRAVDYGYTF. As DNA, the CDR3 is TGTGCCAGCAGGCGGGCAGTCGACTATGGCTACACCTTC.

This chain connects TRBV24-1 to TRBJ1-6; D is perhaps TRBD1 (5 bases). V lost 5 bases, J lost 0 bases, and 28 bases lay in between. CDR1 is KGHDR, CDR2 SFDVKD, per germline. This CDR3 contains 22 residues. CDR3 in DNA: TGTGCCACCAGTGGGTTCTGCTTAGGGGATAGGCAGCCGAGCTCCTATAATTCACCCCTCCACTTT. The encoded protein is CATSGFCLGDRQPSSYNSPLHF.

The chain carries TRBV6-7 and TRBJ2-7; D is unresolved. TRBV6-7 is flagged as an ORF with uncertain function. The V end lost 2 bases, the J end lost 3 bases, and 11 bases lay between the germline ends. This CDR3 spans 14 amino acids. CDR3 nucleotide sequence: TGTGCCAGCAGTTACGAGCAGGCCCACTACGAGCAGTACTTC. Its protein is CASSYEQAHYEQYF.

The rearrangement uses TRBV30 and TRBJ2-7; TRBD2 is a possible D gene (5 bases). Per germline, CDR1 GTSNPN and CDR2 SVGIG (reference sequence). The CDR3 is 15 amino acids. The germline V and J ends were trimmed by 1 base and 0 bases, with 13 bases remaining between them. The DNA of the CDR3 is TGTGCCTGGAGTGGGCAACTAGGAAACTCCTACGAGCAGTACTTC. It specifies CAWSGQLGNSYEQYF.

The chain carries TRBV7-9 and TRBJ1-2, with D perhaps matching TRBD1 (6 bases). Germline CDR1 and CDR2: SEHNR and FQNEAQ (reference sequence). The CDR3 has 14 residues. V was shortened by 2 bases and J by 4 bases, with 11 bases between the two germline ends. As DNA, the CDR3 is TGTGCCAGCAGCTTACCGACAGGAATCTATGGCTACACCTTC. Amino acid sequence: CASSLPTGIYGYTF.

The chain carries TRBV19 and TRBJ1-4; no clear D. V was cut by 8 bases and J by 4 bases, with 14 bases left in between. Looked up from germline, CDR1 is LNHDA and CDR2 is SQIVND (reference sequence). The CDR3 extends over 14 amino acids. The CDR3 here is CASSTRAHNEKLFF. CDR3 DNA: TGTGCCAGTTCCACCCGGGCCCATAATGAAAAACTGTTTTTT.

The chain couples TRBV9 to TRBJ2-5; D may match TRBD1 or TRBD2 (7 bases each). The V gene lost 3 bases and the J gene lost 1 base, with 13 bases spanning the gap. CDR1 and CDR2 from the germline V gene are SGDLS and YYNGEE. The CDR3 is made up of 15 amino acids. The CDR3: CASSAAGQPQETQYF. In DNA, the CDR3 is TGTGCCAGCAGCGCAGCGGGACAGCCCCAAGAGACCCAGTACTTC.

The J gene is TRBJ1-2, the V gene TRBV2, with 7 bases that match TRBD1. Germline V lookup: CDR1 SNHLY, CDR2 FYNNEI. Trimming cost V 11 bases and J 3 bases; bases outside gene matches: 9. This CDR3 is built from 13 residues. The chain's CDR3 is CAEGAGSDYGYTF. CDR3 nucleotide sequence: TGTGCCGAGGGGGCAGGGTCGGACTATGGCTACACCTTC.

The V and J genes are TRBV6-1 and TRBJ2-5; TRBD2 is a possible D gene (5 bases). CDR3 length: 17 residues. Germline CDR1 MNHNS, CDR2 SASEGT. The germline V and J ends were trimmed by 0 bases and 5 bases, with 19 bases remaining between them. The CDR3 nucleotides are TGTGCCAGCAGTGAAGCACCCGGGGTCAGTCTTCGGGAGACCCAGTACTTC. Protein product: CASSEAPGVSLRETQYF.

The chain carries TRBV10-1 and TRBJ2-7; 8 bases are shared with TRBD2. From germline, CDR1 is WNHNN and CDR2 SYGVQD (reference sequence). The CDR3 runs 17 residues. The trim removed 3 bases at V and 4 bases at J, leaving 14 bases unmatched. In nucleotides, the CDR3 is TGCGCCAGCAGTGACCTCACGAGAATAGCGGGAAAGTACGAGCAGTACTTC. This translates into CASSDLTRIAGKYEQYF.

This clone was seen once. At the DNA level, this CDR3 is encoded by other sequences in the same sample as well. The rearrangement links TRBV5-1 to TRBJ1-3, with D perhaps matching TRBD1 (5 bases). This CDR3 is built from 14 residues. Per the germline V gene, CDR1 is SGHRS and CDR2 is YFSETQ. V lost 2 bases, J lost 2 bases, and 8 bases lay in between. For the CDR3, the DNA is TGCGCCAGCAGCTTAGGGACGGCTGGAAACACCATATATTTT. Residues: CASSLGTAGNTIYF.

The J gene is TRBJ2-2, the V gene TRBV28; 9 nucleotides line up with TRBD2. The germline V gene encodes CDR1 MDHEN and CDR2 SYDVKM. Unmatched junction bases numbered 9, after V lost 3 bases and J lost 4 bases. The CDR3 runs 17 residues. This CDR3 reads CASSFLRRRGGTGELFF. In DNA, the CDR3 is TGTGCCAGCAGTTTCCTCCGCAGGCGGGGGGGCACCGGGGAGCTGTTTTTT. The full variable domain, its missing parts supplied by reference TRBV28 and TRBJ2-2, is DVKVTQSSRYLVKRTGEKVFLECVQDMDHENMFWYRQDPGLGLRLIYFSYDVKMKEKGDIPEGYSVSREKKERFSLILESASTNQTSMYLCASSFLRRRGGTGELFFGEGSRLTVL.

The chain links TRBV7-9 to TRBJ1-2, with D uncertain. CDR3 size: 13 residues. The V end was cut by 2 bases, the J end by 4 bases, with 8 bases between. Per germline, CDR1 SEHNR and CDR2 FQNEAQ (reference sequence). The CDR3 spells CASSLKVGYGYTF. CDR3 sequence (DNA): TGTGCCAGCAGCTTAAAGGTCGGCTATGGCTACACCTTC.

The CDR3 region has the DNA TGTGCCAGCAGCTTTTCAACAGGGGGAGGCACTGAAGCTTTCTTT. Its protein is CASSFSTGGGTEAFF. This sequence joins TRBV7-8 and TRBJ1-1; 8 bases agree with TRBD1. Germline CDR1 SGHVS, CDR2 FQNEAQ. Trimming cost V 3 bases and J 4 bases; bases outside gene matches: 7. The length of the CDR3 is 15 residues. Filled out from reference TRBV7-8 and TRBJ1-1, the complete variable domain reads GAGVSQSPRYKVAKRGQDVALRCDPISGHVSLFWYQQALGQGPEFLTYFQNEAQLDKSGLPSDRFFAERPEGSVSTLKIQRTQQEDSAVYLCASSFSTGGGTEAFFGQGTRLTVV.

This rearrangement joins TRBV5-5 to TRBJ1-2; D uncertain. Trimming shortened V by 0 bases and J by 6 bases, and 21 bases separated the two germline ends. The CDR3 covers 17 residues. The germline gives CDR1 SGHKS, CDR2 YYEKEE (reference sequence). In nucleotides, the CDR3 is TGTGCCAGCAGCTTGGTGACGTGGCCGCTCCGGAGAGATGGCTACACCTTC. Protein sequence: CASSLVTWPLRRDGYTF.

This chain uses TRBV19 with TRBJ2-7; D might be TRBD2 (5 bases). V was cut by 10 bases and J by 7 bases, with 20 bases left in between. The CDR3 extends over 13 amino acids. CDR1 is LNHDA, CDR2 SQIVND, per germline (reference sequence). The CDR3 here is CATAADRRMEQYF. DNA for the CDR3: TGTGCCACCGCAGCGGACCGAAGGATGGAGCAGTACTTC. Together with reference TRBV19 and TRBJ2-7, the CDR3 gives the full variable domain: DGGITQSPKYLFRKEGQNVTLSCEQNLNHDAMYWYRQDPGQGLRLIYYSQIVNDFQKGDIAEGYSVSREKKESFPLTVTSAQKNPTAFYLCATAADRRMEQYFGPGTRLTVT.

The J gene is TRBJ1-5, the V gene TRBV28, with 9 bases lining up with TRBD1. V shed 7 bases, J shed 6 bases, and the junction held 10 bases outside the gene matches. The germline gives CDR1 MDHEN, CDR2 SYDVKM. CDR3 size: 15 residues. The CDR3 bases are TGTGCCAGCATTACGGGACAGGGAAGTCGTCAGCCCCAGCATTTT. Residues: CASITGQGSRQPQHF.